This T cell receptor beta chain emerged from a study of tumor and adjacent non-tumor tissue in lung cancer. Study results and limitations: Tumor tissue had significantly higher TCR diversity than normal lung.

No cell sorting was done before RNA was extracted from the tissue. In its sample, this clonotype was seen a few times. Its antigen remains unidentified. This may come from a read error, since a much larger clone is one base off. Three rounds of nested PCR, following a modified ARM-PCR protocol, produced the TCRbeta library. Each CDR3 protein is one row after TCRdb ran MiXCR on the multiplex PCR reads. The sample holds about 110,000 distinct CDR3 sequences, around 80% seen once. This CDR3 comprises 14 residues. Germline CDR1 LGHNA, CDR2 YSLEER. The J gene is TRBJ2-1, the V gene TRBV4-3; TRBD1 matches at 9 bases. This sequence was found in a woman aged 60-75 years with non-small cell lung cancer. Sample: lung tumor tissue. The CDR3 DNA follows: TGCGCCAACAGCAACCGGGACAGGGTAAATGAGCAGTTCTTC. This encodes CANSNRDRVNEQFF.